The T cell receptor beta chain described here comes from a study of cytomegalovirus exposure and HLA in healthy donors (dated by TCRdb to 2015 to 2018). With respect to the entire study: According to an earlier analysis of 550 to 700 of the donors, some 180 million T cells yielded approximately 120 million unique TCR beta sequences and approximately 300 Gb of sequence data. Among some 410 genotyped donors of the cohort, an average of around 250,000 unique TCR beta nucleotide sequences was sequenced per donor, of which approximately 18% were non-productive. To predict cytomegalovirus infection status, the study combined high-throughput TCR immunosequencing, statistical association of individual TCRs with disease status, and machine learning. Besides the first cohort of approximately 710 subjects, a separate validation cohort made up of over a hundred different subjects was used. In the later analysis, no new phenotypic data were used to find candidate immune exposures; instead, reliance was placed on TCR beta sequences and their occurrence across donors. The study profiled the T cell repertoires of about 640 subjects by immunosequencing and related them to cytomegalovirus serostatus. The genetic ancestry cluster associated with self-reported Caucasian donors included around 76% of the roughly 380 genotyped donors. Every discovery cohort repertoire had been produced on one sequencing platform. In a later genetic analysis, genome-wide SNP genotypes for 398 of the 666 donors were used, and that subset was treated as a discovery cohort. Alongside the repertoire data, information on donor age, sex, ethnicity and CMV serostatus was compiled. An early release covering roughly 640 HLA-typed donors comprised roughly 300 gigabases of sequencing data and tens of millions of unique TCR sequences. The number of typed donors differed by locus: about 620-640 for A, B, C, DRB1 and DQB1; approximately 520 for DQA1; about 600 for DPA1; and roughly 450 for DPB1. The study was designed to test whether signatures of past pathogen exposure could be identified by cataloging public T cell receptors. An earlier analysis of around 580 of the donors used high-throughput TCR beta sequencing to judge whether each TCR beta V gene segment behaved as functional or pseudogenic. Both class I and class II loci were covered by HLA typing, at four-digit resolution. A later analysis re-examined previously published TCR beta repertoires from 500 to 700 donors and added high-resolution HLA genotyping to investigate patterns of TCR occurrence. Roughly five DR-DQ haplotypes were handled as single units for association and clustering, since linkage in the cohort was strong.

Library preparation used the immunoSEQ multiplex PCR assay. A mixture of 60 forward primers for TCR Vbeta segments and 13 reverse primers for TCR Jbeta segments was used in the multiplex PCR. A multiplex PCR assay on genomic DNA amplified the CDR3 region of rearranged TCR beta genes. The Illumina HiSeq System was used to sequence the amplified TCR beta libraries as 87-base-pair reads. As for the original processing: A later analysis tallied roughly 80 million unique TCR beta chains across the approximately 670 repertoires, and approximately 9.9 million of those chains were shared by two or more donors. Raw reads were error-corrected and collapsed into unique sequences by a nearest-neighbor algorithm in which closely related sequences were merged to remove PCR and sequencing errors. To assign V, D and J gene segments, CDR3 sequences were aligned to IMGT reference sequences. For a sequence to be retained, at least a six-nucleotide match to both a V gene segment and a J gene segment was required. Rearrangements were called productive when the CDR3 lacked stop codons and stayed in frame with V and J; all others were non-productive. Following IMGT convention, CDR3 was defined as the stretch from the second conserved V-encoded cysteine up to the conserved J-encoded phenylalanine. Sequences without an unambiguous match to a single V gene segment were excluded from the earlier analysis of several hundred of the donors. In an earlier analysis of 500 to 750 of the donors, V segments were called functional above 56.7% productive rearrangements and were called segregating when the between-donor standard deviation exceeded 5%. To diagnose cytomegalovirus status from the catalog of TCR beta chain sequences, a statistical classification framework was built. In a later analysis, V and J genes were assigned by comparing TCR nucleotide sequences against IMGT/GENE-DB human TR gene sequences. The TCRdist pipeline was used in a later analysis to assign CDR3 sequences and most-parsimonious VDJ recombination scenarios. In a later analysis, every TCR beta chain was defined by the combination of its CDR3 amino acid sequence and its V-gene family, and reads without a unique V-gene family were dropped. As a way to deal with suspected cross-contamination and a sequencing artifact, a later analysis dropped approximately 590 nucleotide sequences that were highly shared and had low generation probability. In a later analysis, a clonal expansion index was calculated for each public chain from normalized within-repertoire ranks of inferred template counts. A later analysis computed generation probabilities with a VDJ recombination model fitted to out-of-frame rearrangements, and checked the results against IGoR. In a later analysis, TCR-TCR, TCR-HLA and TCR-CMV co-occurrence was scored with hypergeometric tests, and a repertoire-size bias correction was applied to TCR pairs. To estimate false discovery rates, a later analysis permuted the HLA or CMV assignments 20 times. In a later analysis, co-occurring TCRs were grouped with DBSCAN, and TCRdist sequence similarity was added when clustering was performed within HLA-allele-positive subsets. Co-occurrence clustering excluded repertoires with fewer than 30,000 or more than 120,000 public chains, plus five with anomalous nucleotide sharing. TCRdb retrieved this table from immuneACCESS and kept in-frame rearrangements only. Not all clones are present; in checked studies, unresolved V genes account for under half, and no reason is known for the remainder. The V and J calls and clone size were taken over from that table, and D and trimming were inferred from the DNA. The sample has around 160,000 clones on record, roughly 80% of them singletons. 8.5% of the sample rests with the top ten.

The paper as a whole reports these results and caveats: A few of the identified cytomegalovirus-associated TCR beta chains were confirmed in vitro to be specific for cytomegalovirus antigens. The classifier was reported to diagnose cytomegalovirus status with high specificity and sensitivity in both the original and validation cohorts. Assigning TCR associations to individual alleles was difficult when HLA alleles, especially DR and DQ, strongly co-occurred. A later genetic analysis associated a missense DCLRE1C variant with V-gene and J-gene trimming of TCR beta chains, and an independent cohort replicated the association. Compared with equally common non-associated chains, HLA-associated TCR beta chains in a later analysis were more clonally expanded and had lower generation probabilities. According to a later genetic analysis, donors in an Asian-associated ancestry cluster had fewer N-insertions in productive TCRs than the roughly 700-donor mean. The 87-base-pair reads could not distinguish some IMGT-functional V segments, including TRBV6-2 and TRBV6-3, so those segments were excluded. The authors suggested that the approach could potentially be extended to other disease states and immunological phenotypes. Because some donors lacked HLA typing at each locus, the association tests relied only on the typed subset. Most TCR sequences were observed very rarely across donors, whereas some public TCRs were present in many individuals. Because counts were too low, seventeen rarely observed V segments, including chromosome 9 orphons, were left out of the earlier analysis of 500 to 750 of the donors. In a later analysis, several top co-occurrence clusters were reported to appear linked to parvovirus B19, influenza, CMV and Epstein-Barr virus. Linkage disequilibrium might explain the correlated functional status among segregating V segments, but an unknown experimental factor could not be ruled out. In a later analysis, around 15,000 TCR beta sequences were associated with specific HLA alleles at a false discovery rate of 0.05. A cluster of highly shared sequence variants was judged likely to represent a technical artifact of the sequencing pipeline. A further reported finding was that TCR beta sequences accurately predicted the HLA-A and HLA-B alleles for most subjects in the first cohort. Immune exposure information for the cohort was limited to CMV serostatus. Most CMV-associated TCR beta chains appeared to be HLA-restricted in a later analysis, and the HLA associations seemed to be driven largely by CMV exposure. Presence/absence analyses assumed roughly uniform sequencing depth across donors, an assumption that may not hold. In the study, about 150 TCR beta chains were listed as associated with cytomegalovirus. In a later analysis, the rate of TCR association differed among HLA loci, with DRB1 alleles having the most associated TCRs and HLA-C alleles having the fewest. An earlier analysis of approximately 570 of the donors showed that most TCR beta V segments appeared in productive rearrangements either about 87% or about 30% of the time, which broadly matched IMGT annotations. Only TCR beta chains were sequenced in this cohort, and the absence of alpha or paired-chain data limited detectable features.

The cohort was made up of hundreds of healthy bone marrow donors. All cohort members were sampled while nominally healthy, although unrecorded immune exposures were likely present. The donor tested CMV seropositive and was one of the 289 seropositive cohort members. Each donor provided a peripheral blood sample, and peripheral blood mononuclear cells were used for TCR beta sequencing. The Qiagen DNeasy Blood Extraction Kit was used to extract genomic DNA from the blood cell samples. This clone has just one count. The specificity of this receptor is unknown. No qualities accompany the bases; no much larger clone lies one base away. For CDR1 and CDR2, the germline V gene lists SGHRS and YFSETQ. The germline ends are 18 bases apart after V is trimmed by 4 bases and J by 8 bases. CDR3 length: 14 amino acids, cysteine to phenylalanine. Only CDR3 DNA is held: 42 bases, read in frame from base 1.

The receptor chain draws on TRBV5-1 and TRBJ1-2, and perhaps TRBD1 as D gene, on 5 matching bases. Sample: PBMCs. The TCR sequence derives from a male donor in good health and CMV-seropositive. The DNA is TGCGCCAGCAGCCGTACAGGATATAATAACGGCTACACCTTC. The translation is CASSRTGYNNGYTF.